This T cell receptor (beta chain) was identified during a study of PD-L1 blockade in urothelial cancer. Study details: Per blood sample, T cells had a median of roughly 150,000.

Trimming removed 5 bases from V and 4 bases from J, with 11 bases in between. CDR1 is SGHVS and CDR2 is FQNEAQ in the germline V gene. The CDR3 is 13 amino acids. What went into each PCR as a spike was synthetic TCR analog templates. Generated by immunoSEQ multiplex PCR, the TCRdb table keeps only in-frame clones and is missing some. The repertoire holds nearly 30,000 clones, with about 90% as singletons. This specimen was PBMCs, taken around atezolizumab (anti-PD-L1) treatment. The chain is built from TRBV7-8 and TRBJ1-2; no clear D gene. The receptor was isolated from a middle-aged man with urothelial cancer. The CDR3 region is CASSLSQSYGYTF. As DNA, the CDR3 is TGTGCCAGCAGCCTCAGTCAGTCCTATGGCTACACCTTC.